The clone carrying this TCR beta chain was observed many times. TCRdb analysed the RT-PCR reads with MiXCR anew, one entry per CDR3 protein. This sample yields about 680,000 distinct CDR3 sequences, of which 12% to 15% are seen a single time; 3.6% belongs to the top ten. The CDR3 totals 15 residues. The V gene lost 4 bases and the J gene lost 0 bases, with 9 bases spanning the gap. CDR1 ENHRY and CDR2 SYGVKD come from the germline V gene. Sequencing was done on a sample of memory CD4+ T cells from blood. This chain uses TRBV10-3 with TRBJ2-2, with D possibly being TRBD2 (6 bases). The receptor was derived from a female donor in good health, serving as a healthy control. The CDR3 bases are TGTGCCATCAGTGCCGGCGGGGCGAACACCGGGGAGCTGTTTTTT. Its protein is CAISAGGANTGELFF.